This TCR beta chain comes out of a study of cytomegalovirus exposure and HLA in healthy donors. The study, taken as a whole, reports: Reportedly, a later analysis found an Asian-associated ancestry cluster had fewer N-insertions than the roughly 630-donor mean.

The PCR made use of 60 Vbeta and 13 Jbeta primers. Profiling relied on immunoSEQ multiplex PCR, and the TCRdb table lists in-frame clones only, not all of them. The data show about 93,000 clones, approximately 81% seen once. This clone was counted between two and nine times. As yet, its antigen is unknown. The CDR3 covers 16 residues. Germline CDR1 KGHSH, CDR2 LQKENI. Between the trimmed V and J ends, which lost 2 bases and 3 bases, there was a span of 16 bases. The sequenced sample consisted of PBMCs. The chain has TRBV18 and TRBJ1-1; D not certain. The TCR was taken from a woman in her forties in good health and CMV-seronegative. DNA for the CDR3: TGTGCCAGCTCACCATTAGGAGACGCCCGATACACTGAAGCTTTCTTT. The encoded protein is CASSPLGDARYTEAFF. The full variable domain, completed using reference TRBV18 and TRBJ1-1, is NAGVMQNPRHLVRRRGQEARLRCSPMKGHSHVYWYRQLPEEGLKFMVYLQKENIIDESGMPKERFSAEFPKEGPSILRIQQVVRGDSAAYFCASSPLGDARYTEAFFGQGTRLTVV.